The 8 T cell receptor beta chains below come from one sample, sequenced in a study of blood T cell repertoires in COVID-19. Using immunoSEQ multiplex PCR, the repertoire was profiled, and TCRdb retains in-frame clones only, with some absent. The repertoire holds roughly 300,000 clones, with 65% to 85% as singletons. The sample consisted of peripheral blood. All receptors derive from a woman aged 45-65 years with acute or convalescent COVID-19.

V and J are TRBV29-1 and TRBJ2-7, with D possibly matching TRBD1 (6 bases). The CDR3 spans 13 residues. Germline assignment: CDR1 SQVTM and CDR2 ANQGSEA. Trimming removed 6 bases from V and 0 bases from J, with 12 bases in between. CDR3 sequence: CSVLRDTSYEQYF. The CDR3 nucleotides are TGCAGCGTCCTCCGGGACACCTCCTACGAGCAGTACTTC.

J is TRBJ2-7 and V is TRBV5-6; 11 bases fit TRBD1. Germline lookup yields CDR1 SGHDT and CDR2 YYEEEE. The CDR3 covers 15 residues. J gave up 5 bases and V 3 bases, and 7 bases lay outside the gene matches. This CDR3 is CASSYGMGQGDEQYF. The CDR3 DNA reads as TGTGCCAGCAGCTATGGTATGGGACAGGGGGACGAGCAGTACTTC.

J is TRBJ1-4 and V is TRBV30; TRBD1 agrees at 10 bases. Germline loops: CDR1 GTSNPN, CDR2 SVGIG (reference sequence). Trimming at V came to 5 bases and at J to 8 bases, leaving 11 bases not matched to a gene. The CDR3 contains 15 residues. Here the CDR3 DNA reads TGTGCCTGGGCCCTTTGGGGGACAGGGGTAGAAAAACTGTTTTTT. Amino acids: CAWALWGTGVEKLFF. The full variable domain, with the rest looked up from reference TRBV30 and TRBJ1-4, is SQTIHQWPATLVQPVGSPLSLECTVEGTSNPNLYWYRQAAGRGLQLLFYSVGIGQISSEVPQNLSASRPQDRQFILSSKKLLLSDSGFYLCAWALWGTGVEKLFFGSGTQLSVL.

This clone was observed once. The V call is TRBV7-9, the J call TRBJ1-2; maybe TRBD1 (6 bases). There are 13 residues in the CDR3. The V gene's germline CDR1 is SEHNR and CDR2 FQNEAQ (reference sequence). V dropped 3 bases and J dropped 6 bases, with 11 bases sitting between them. CDR3 coding DNA: TGTGCCAGCAGCTTCGGGCAGGGGAATGGCTACACCTTC. It codes for CASSFGQGNGYTF.

This chain links TRBV28 with TRBJ2-7; D might be TRBD2 (5 bases). Germline V gives CDR1 MDHEN, CDR2 SYDVKM. This CDR3 comprises 14 residues. V was pared by 5 bases and J by 7 bases, with 18 bases between. The DNA of the CDR3 is TGTGCCAGCAGTATCCGGGGTCGAGATCGGGAGCAGTACGTC. Amino acid sequence: CASSIRGRDREQYV.

This chain joins TRBV6-5 and TRBJ1-1; D perhaps matches TRBD1 (5 bases). There are 13 residues in the CDR3. Germline V gene lookup returns CDR1 MNHEY and CDR2 SVGAGI. Deletions cut 5 bases from V and 0 bases from J, with 7 bases between. The CDR3 region has the DNA TGTGCCAGCAGTCGACAGATGAACACTGAAGCTTTCTTT. Translated: CASSRQMNTEAFF.

This clone was seen more than once but under ten times. The J gene is TRBJ2-5, the V gene TRBV11-2; possibly TRBD1 for D (5 bases). The V end was cut by 5 bases, the J end by 5 bases, with 12 bases between. Germline CDR1 SGHAT, CDR2 FQNNGV. The CDR3 has 13 residues. CDR3 DNA: TGTGCCAGCAGCCAAGGGGCGGTGGAGACCCAGTACTTC. It is translated as CASSQGAVETQYF.

This chain uses TRBV25-1 with TRBJ2-3, with D maybe TRBD2 (6 bases). This CDR3 comprises 13 residues. Germline V gives CDR1 MGHDK, CDR2 SYGVNS. The V end was cut by 2 bases, the J end by 5 bases, with 8 bases between. This chain's CDR3 is CASSEGGIDTQYF. The CDR3 coding sequence is TGTGCCAGCAGTGAAGGGGGGATAGATACGCAGTATTTT.